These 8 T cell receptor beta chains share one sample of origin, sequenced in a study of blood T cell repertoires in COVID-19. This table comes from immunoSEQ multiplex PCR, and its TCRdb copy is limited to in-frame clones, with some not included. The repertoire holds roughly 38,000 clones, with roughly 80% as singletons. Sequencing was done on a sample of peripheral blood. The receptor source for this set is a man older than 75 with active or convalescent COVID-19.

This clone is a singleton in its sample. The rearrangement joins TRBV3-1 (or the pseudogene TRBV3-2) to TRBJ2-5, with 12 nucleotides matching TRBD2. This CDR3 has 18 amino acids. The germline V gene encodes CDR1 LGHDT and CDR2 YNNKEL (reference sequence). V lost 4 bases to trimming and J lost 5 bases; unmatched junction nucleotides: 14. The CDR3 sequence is CASSLPGLAGGRGETQYF. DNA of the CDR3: TGTGCCAGCAGCCTCCCGGGGCTAGCGGGAGGGCGGGGGGAGACCCAGTACTTC.

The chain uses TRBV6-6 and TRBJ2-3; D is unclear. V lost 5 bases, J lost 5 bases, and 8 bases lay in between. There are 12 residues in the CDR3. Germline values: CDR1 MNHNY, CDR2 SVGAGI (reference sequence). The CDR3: CASSRPVDTQYF. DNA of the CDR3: TGTGCCAGCAGTCGCCCCGTAGATACGCAGTATTTT.

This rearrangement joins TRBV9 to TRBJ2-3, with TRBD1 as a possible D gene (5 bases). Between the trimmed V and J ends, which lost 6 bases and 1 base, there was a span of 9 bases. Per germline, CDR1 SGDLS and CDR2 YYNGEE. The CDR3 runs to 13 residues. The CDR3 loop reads CASTETGTDTQYF. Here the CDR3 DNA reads TGTGCCAGCACGGAGACAGGCACAGATACGCAGTATTTT. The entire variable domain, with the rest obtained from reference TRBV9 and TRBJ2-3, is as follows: DSGVTQTPKHLITATGQRVTLRCSPRSGDLSVYWYQQSLDQGLQFLIQYYNGEERAKGNILERFSAQQFPDLHSELNLSSLELGDSALYFCASTETGTDTQYFGPGTRLTVL.

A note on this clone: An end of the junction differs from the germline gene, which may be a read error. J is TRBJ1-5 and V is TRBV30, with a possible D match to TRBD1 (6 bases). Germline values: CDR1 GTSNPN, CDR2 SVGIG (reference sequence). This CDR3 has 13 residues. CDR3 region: CAWSPGHNQPQHF. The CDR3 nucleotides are TGTGCCTGGAGTCCGGGACATAATCAACCCCAGCATTTT.

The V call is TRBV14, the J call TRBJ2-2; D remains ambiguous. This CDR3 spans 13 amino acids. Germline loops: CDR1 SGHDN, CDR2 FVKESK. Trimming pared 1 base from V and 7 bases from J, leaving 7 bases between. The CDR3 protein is CASSQVSIGELFF. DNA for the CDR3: TGTGCCAGCAGCCAAGTTTCTATCGGGGAGCTGTTTTTT.

The DNA for the CDR3 is TGTGCCAGCAGCCAAACAGGGGGAAGCTCCTACGAGCAGTACTTC. Encoded protein: CASSQTGGSSYEQYF. This chain joins TRBV7-9 and TRBJ2-7; TRBD1 aligns across 8 bases. V shed 5 bases, J shed 0 bases, and the junction held 6 bases outside the gene matches. The CDR3 spans 15 residues. Germline V lookup: CDR1 SEHNR, CDR2 FQNEAQ (reference sequence). Full variable domain (rest looked up from reference TRBV7-9 and TRBJ2-7): DTGVSQNPRHKITKRGQNVTFRCDPISEHNRLYWYRQTLGQGPEFLTYFQNEAQLEKSRLLSDRFSAERPKGSFSTLEIQRTEQGDSAMYLCASSQTGGSSYEQYFGPGTRLTVT.

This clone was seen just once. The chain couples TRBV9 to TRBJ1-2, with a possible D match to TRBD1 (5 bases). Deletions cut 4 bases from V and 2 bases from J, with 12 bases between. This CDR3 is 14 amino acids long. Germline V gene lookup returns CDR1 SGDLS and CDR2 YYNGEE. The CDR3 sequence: CASSPTVANYGYTF. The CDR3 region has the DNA TGTGCCAGCAGCCCGACAGTCGCCAACTATGGCTACACCTTC.

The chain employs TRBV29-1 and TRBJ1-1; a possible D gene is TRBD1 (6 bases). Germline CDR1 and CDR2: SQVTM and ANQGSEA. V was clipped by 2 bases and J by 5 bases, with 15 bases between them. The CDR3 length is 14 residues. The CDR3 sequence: CSVERDQGKTEAFF. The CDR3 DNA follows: TGCAGCGTTGAAAGGGACCAGGGGAAGACTGAAGCTTTCTTT.